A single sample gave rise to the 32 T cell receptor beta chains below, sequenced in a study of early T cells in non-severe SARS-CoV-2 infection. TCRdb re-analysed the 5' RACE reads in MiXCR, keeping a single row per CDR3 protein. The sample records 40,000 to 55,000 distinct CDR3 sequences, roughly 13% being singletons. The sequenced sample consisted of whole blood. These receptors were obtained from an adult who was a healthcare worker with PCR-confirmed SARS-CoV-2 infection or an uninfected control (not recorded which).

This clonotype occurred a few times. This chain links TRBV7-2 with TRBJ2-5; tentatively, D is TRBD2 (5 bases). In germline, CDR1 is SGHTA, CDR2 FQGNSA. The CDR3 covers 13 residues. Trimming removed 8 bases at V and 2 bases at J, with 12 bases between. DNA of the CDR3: TGTGCCAGCGGCTGGCGGGCACAAGAGACCCAGTACTTC. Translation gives CASGWRAQETQYF.

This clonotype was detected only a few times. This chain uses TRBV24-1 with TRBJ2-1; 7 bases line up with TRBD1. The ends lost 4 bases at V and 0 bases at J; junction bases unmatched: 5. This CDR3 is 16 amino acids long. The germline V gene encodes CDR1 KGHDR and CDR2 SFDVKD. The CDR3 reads CATSDSTGDSYNEQFF. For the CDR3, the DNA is TGTGCCACCAGTGACTCAACAGGGGACTCCTACAATGAGCAGTTCTTC.

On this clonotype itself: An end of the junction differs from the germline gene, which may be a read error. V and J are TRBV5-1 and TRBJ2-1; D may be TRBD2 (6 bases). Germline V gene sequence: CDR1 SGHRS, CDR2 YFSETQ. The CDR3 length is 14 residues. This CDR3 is CASSPGTPYDEQFF. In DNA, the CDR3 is TGCGCCAGCAGCCCCGGGACTCCCTACGATGAGCAGTTCTTC.

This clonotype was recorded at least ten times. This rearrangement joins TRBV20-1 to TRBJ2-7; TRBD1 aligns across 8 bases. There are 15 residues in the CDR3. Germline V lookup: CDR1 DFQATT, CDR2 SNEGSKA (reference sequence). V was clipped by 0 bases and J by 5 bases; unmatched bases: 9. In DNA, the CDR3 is TGCAGTGCTAGAGATTGGAGGAGACAGGGGAACGAGCAGTACTTC. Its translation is CSARDWRRQGNEQYF.

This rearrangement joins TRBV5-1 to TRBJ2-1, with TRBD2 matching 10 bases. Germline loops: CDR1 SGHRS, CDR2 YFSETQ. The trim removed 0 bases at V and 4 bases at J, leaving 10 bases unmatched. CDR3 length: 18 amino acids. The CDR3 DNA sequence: TGCGCCAGCAGCTTGGCCGGTTCTAGCGGGAGTTTTTACAATGAGCAGTTCTTC. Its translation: CASSLAGSSGSFYNEQFF.

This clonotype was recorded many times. This chain's CDR3 is CASSLERSREQYF. DNA for the CDR3: TGTGCCAGCAGCTTAGAGCGGTCTCGGGAGCAGTACTTC. V usage is TRBV11-2 and J usage is TRBJ2-7; no clear D gene. This CDR3 contains 13 residues. Germline-derived CDR1 and CDR2 are SGHAT and FQNNGV. Trimming cost V 0 bases and J 7 bases, with 10 bases left between them.

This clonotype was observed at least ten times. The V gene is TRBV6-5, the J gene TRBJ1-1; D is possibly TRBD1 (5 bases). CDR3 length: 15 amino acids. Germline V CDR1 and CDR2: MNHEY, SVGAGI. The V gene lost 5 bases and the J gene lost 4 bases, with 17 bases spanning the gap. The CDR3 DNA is TGTGCCAGCAGTGTAAGGTGGGGGGTTGTCACTGAAGCTTTCTTT. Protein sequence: CASSVRWGVVTEAFF.

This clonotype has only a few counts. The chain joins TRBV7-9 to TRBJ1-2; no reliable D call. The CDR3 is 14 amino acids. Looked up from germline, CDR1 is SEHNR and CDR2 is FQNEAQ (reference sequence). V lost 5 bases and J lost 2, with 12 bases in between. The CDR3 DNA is TGTGCCAGCAGCCCTATGGCCGTAAACTATGGCTACACCTTC. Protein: CASSPMAVNYGYTF.

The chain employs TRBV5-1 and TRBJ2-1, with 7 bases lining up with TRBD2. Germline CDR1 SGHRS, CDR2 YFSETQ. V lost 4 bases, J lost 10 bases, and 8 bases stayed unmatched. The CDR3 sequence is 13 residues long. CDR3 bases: TGCGCCAGCAGCCCGACTAGCTACTCCGAGCAGTTCTTC. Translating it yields CASSPTSYSEQFF.

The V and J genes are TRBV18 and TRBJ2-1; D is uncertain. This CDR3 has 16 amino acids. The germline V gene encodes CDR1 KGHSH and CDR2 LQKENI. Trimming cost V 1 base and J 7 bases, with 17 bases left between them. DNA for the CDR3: TGTGCCAGCTCACCACGTTGGGCAGATTCGTGGAATGAGCAGTTCTTC. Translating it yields CASSPRWADSWNEQFF.

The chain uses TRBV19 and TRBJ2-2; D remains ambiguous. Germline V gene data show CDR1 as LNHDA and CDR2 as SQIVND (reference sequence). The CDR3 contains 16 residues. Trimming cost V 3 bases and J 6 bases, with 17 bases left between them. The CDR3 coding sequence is TGTGCCAGTAGTATTGGACGTTCCAATAGGCCCGGGGAGCTGTTTTTT. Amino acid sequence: CASSIGRSNRPGELFF. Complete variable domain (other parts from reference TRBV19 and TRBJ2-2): DGGITQSPKYLFRKEGQNVTLSCEQNLNHDAMYWYRQDPGQGLRLIYYSQIVNDFQKGDIAEGYSVSREKKESFPLTVTSAQKNPTAFYLCASSIGRSNRPGELFFGEGSRLTVL.

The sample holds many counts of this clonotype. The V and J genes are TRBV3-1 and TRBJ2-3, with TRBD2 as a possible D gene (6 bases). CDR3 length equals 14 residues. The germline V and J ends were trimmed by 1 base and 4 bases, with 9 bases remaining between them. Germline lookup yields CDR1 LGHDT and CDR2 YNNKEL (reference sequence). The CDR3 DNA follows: TGTGCCAGCAGCCAAGCACTAGCCCCAGATACGCAGTATTTT. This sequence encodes CASSQALAPDTQYF.

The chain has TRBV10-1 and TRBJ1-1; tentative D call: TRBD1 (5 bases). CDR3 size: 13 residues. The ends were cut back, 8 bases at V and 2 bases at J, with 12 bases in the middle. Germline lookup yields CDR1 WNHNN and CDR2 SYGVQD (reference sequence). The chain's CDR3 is CASGPGGNTEAFF. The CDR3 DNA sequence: TGCGCCAGCGGCCCGGGGGGAAACACTGAAGCTTTCTTT.

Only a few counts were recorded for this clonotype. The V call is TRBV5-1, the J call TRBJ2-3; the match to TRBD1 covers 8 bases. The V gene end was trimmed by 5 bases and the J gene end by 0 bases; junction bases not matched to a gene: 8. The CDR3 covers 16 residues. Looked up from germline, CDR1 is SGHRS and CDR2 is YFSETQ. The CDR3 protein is CASRSYRGVSTDTQYF. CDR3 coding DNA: TGCGCCAGCAGATCCTACAGGGGGGTCAGCACAGATACGCAGTATTTT.

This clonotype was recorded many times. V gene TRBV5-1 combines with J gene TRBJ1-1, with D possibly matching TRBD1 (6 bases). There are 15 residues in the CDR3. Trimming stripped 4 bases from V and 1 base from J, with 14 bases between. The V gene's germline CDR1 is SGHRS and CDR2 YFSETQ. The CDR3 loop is CASSPGQPRNTEAFF. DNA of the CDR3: TGCGCCAGCAGCCCCGGACAGCCCAGGAACACTGAAGCTTTCTTT.

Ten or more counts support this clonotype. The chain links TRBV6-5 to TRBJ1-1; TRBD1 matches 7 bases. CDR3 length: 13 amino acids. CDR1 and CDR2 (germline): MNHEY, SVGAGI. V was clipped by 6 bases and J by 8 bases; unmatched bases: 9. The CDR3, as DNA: TGTGCCAGCAGCTCGCCGGACAGGCGAGAAGCTTTCTTT. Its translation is CASSSPDRREAFF.

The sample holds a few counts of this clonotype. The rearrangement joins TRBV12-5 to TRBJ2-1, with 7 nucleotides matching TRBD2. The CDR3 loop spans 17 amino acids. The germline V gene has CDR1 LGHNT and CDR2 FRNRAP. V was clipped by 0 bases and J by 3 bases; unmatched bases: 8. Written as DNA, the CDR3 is TGTGCTAGTGGTTTGGTACTGGGGCGGGAGAACTACAATGAGCAGTTCTTC. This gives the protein CASGLVLGRENYNEQFF.

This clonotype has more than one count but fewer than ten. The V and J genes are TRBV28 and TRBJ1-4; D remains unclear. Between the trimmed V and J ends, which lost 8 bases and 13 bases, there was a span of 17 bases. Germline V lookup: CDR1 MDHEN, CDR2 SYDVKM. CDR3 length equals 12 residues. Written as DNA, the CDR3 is TGTGCCAGCCGAGACATACGAGGCAGACTGTTTTTT. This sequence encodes CASRDIRGRLFF.

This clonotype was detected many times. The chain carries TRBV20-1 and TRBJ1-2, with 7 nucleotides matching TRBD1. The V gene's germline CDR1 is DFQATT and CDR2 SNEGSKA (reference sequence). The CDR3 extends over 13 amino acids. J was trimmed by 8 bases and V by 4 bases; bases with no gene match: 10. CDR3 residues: CSANRDRAGGYTF. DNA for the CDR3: TGCAGTGCTAATCGAGACAGGGCGGGAGGCTACACCTTC.

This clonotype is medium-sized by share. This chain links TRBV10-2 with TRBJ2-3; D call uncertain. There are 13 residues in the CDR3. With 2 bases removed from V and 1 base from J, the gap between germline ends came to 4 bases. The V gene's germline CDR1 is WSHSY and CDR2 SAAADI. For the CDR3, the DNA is TGCGCCAGCAGTGAGCAAGGCACAGATACGCAGTATTTT. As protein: CASSEQGTDTQYF.

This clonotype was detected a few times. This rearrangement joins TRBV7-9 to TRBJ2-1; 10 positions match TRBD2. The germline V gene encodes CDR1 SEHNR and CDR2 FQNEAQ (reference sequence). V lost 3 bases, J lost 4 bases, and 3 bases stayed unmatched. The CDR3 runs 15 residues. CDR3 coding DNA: TGTGCCAGCAGCTTCGGGACTAGCGCGTACAATGAGCAGTTCTTC. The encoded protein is CASSFGTSAYNEQFF.

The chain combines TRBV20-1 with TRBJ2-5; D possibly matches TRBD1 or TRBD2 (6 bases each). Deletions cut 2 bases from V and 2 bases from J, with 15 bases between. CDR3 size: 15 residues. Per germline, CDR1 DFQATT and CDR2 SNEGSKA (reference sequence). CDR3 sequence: CSARNSGAPQETQYF. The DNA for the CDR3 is TGCAGTGCTAGAAATTCGGGGGCCCCACAAGAGACCCAGTACTTC.

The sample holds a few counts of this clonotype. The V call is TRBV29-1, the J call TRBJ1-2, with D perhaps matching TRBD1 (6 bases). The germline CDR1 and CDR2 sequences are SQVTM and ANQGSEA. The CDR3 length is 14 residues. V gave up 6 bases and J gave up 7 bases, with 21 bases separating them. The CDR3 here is CSVEGVTLSGGYTF. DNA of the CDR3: TGCAGCGTGGAGGGGGTGACCCTATCTGGTGGCTACACCTTC.

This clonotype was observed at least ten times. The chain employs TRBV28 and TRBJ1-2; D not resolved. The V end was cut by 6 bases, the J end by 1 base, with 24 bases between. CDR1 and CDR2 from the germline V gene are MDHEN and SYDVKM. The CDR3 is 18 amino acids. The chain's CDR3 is CASSPYARREGINYGYTF. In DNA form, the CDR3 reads TGTGCCAGCAGCCCCTACGCGCGGAGGGAAGGGATTAACTATGGCTACACCTTC.

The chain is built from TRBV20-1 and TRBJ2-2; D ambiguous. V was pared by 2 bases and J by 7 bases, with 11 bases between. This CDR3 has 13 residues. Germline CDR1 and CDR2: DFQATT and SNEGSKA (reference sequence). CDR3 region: CSARKGPNGELFF. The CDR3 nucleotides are TGCAGTGCTAGAAAAGGGCCGAACGGGGAGCTGTTTTTT.

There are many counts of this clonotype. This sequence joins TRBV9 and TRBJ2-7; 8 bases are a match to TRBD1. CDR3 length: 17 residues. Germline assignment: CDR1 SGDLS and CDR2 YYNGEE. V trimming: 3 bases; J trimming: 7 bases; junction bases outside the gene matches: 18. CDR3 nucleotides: TGTGCCAGCAGCGAGGGGACAGGCAGCGTGGATAATTGGGAGCAGTACTTC. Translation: CASSEGTGSVDNWEQYF.

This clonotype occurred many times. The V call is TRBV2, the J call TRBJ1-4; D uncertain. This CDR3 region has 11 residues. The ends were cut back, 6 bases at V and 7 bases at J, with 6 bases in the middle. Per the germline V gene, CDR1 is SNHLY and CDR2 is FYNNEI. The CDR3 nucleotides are TGTGCCAGCAGGGTTGCTGAAAAACTGTTTTTT. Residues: CASRVAEKLFF. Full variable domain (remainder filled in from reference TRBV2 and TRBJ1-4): EPEVTQTPSHQVTQMGQEVILRCVPISNHLYFYWYRQILGQKVEFLVSFYNNEISEKSEIFDDQFSVERPDGSNFTLKIRSTKLEDSAMYFCASRVAEKLFFGSGTQLSVL.

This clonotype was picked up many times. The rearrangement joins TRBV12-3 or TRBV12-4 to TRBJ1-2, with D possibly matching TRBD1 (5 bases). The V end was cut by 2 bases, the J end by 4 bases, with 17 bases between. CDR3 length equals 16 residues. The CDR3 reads CASSLTSAGSGYGYTF. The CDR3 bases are TGTGCCAGCAGTTTAACATCGGCAGGGTCCGGCTATGGCTACACCTTC.

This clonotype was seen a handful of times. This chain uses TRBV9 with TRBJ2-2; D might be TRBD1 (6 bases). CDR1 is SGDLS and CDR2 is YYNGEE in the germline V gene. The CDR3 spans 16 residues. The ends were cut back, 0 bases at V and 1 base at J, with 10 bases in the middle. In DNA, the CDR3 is TGTGCCAGCAGCGTAGATTCAGGGGTGAACACCGGGGAGCTGTTTTTT. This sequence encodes CASSVDSGVNTGELFF.

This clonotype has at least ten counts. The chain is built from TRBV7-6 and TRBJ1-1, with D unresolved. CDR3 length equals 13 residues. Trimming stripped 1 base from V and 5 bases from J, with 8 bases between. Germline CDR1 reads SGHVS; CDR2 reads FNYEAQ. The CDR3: CASSLGLRTEAFF. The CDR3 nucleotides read TGTGCCAGCAGCTTAGGGTTGCGGACTGAAGCTTTCTTT.

CDR3 amino acids: CASSGWTGTETQYF. The CDR3 DNA follows: TGTGCCAGCAGTGGTTGGACAGGGACCGAGACCCAGTACTTC. V gene TRBV6-1 combines with J gene TRBJ2-5; 8 bases agree with TRBD1. J was trimmed by 5 bases and V by 4 bases; bases with no gene match: 6. The germline CDR1 and CDR2 sequences are MNHNS and SASEGT. The CDR3 sequence is 14 residues long.

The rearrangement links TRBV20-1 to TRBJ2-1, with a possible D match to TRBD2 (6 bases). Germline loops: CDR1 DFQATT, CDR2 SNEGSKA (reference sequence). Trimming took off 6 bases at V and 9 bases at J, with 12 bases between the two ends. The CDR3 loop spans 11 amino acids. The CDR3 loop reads CSAPGSLEQFF. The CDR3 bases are TGCAGTGCCCCCGGGAGCCTTGAGCAGTTCTTC.